This T cell receptor beta chain was recorded in a study of CD4 and CD8 cells across lung adenocarcinoma regions. This clonotype has only one observation. TCRdb re-called the PCR reads through MiXCR, storing one row per CDR3 protein. Among some 16,000 distinct CDR3 sequences listed, roughly 51% were seen once. This TCR was recovered from a female donor with lung adenocarcinoma. The CD4 and CD8 labels of this study may be unreliable. Sequencing was performed on CD8+ T cells from the center of a lung tumor.

CDR3 amino acids: CASTTGDVNTEAFF. The CDR3 DNA sequence: TGTGCCAGCACGACAGGGGATGTAAACACTGAAGCTTTCTTT. This chain connects TRBV6-1 to TRBJ1-1; TRBD1 agrees at 8 bases. The junction had 6 bases not matched to a gene; V was cut back by 7 bases and J by 2 bases. Per germline, CDR1 MNHNS and CDR2 SASEGT. The CDR3 has 14 residues.